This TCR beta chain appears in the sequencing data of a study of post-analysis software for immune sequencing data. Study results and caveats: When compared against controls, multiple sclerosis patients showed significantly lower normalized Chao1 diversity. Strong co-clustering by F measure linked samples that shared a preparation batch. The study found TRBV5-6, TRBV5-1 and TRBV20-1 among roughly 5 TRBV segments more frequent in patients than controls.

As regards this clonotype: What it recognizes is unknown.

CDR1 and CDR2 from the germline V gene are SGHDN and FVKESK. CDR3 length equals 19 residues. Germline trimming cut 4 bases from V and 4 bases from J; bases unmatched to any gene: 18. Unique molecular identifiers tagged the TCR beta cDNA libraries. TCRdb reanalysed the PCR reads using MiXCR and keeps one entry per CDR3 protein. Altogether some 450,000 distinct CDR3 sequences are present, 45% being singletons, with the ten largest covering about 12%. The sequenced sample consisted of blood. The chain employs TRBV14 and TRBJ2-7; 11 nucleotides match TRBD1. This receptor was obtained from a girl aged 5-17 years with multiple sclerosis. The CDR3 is CASSLSPRTGGGYNYEQYF. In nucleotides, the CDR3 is TGTGCCAGCAGCCTTTCCCCTCGGACAGGGGGCGGCTACAATTACGAGCAGTACTTC.